This T cell receptor beta chain originates from a study of graft-versus-host responses after intestinal transplantation. Study-level information: Grafts were multivisceral, liver-intestinal, or isolated intestinal.

The CDR3 runs 13 residues. The germline CDR1 and CDR2 sequences are SNHLY and FYNNEI. Deletions cut 4 bases from V and 3 bases from J, with 6 bases between. Some clones are missing from TCRdb's copy, which holds only in-frame ones; the method was immunoSEQ multiplex PCR. Here the sample spans tens of thousands of clones, roughly 95% being singletons. Notes on this clone: What it binds is not known.

This rearrangement joins TRBV2 to TRBJ2-2, with D perhaps TRBD1 (6 bases). The source of this sequence is a human donor who was the organ donor for an intestinal transplant. This specimen was unstimulated CD8+ T cells sorted from spleen or lymph node cells, taken before transplant. CDR3 sequence: CASSGQDTGELFF. In nucleotides, the CDR3 is TGTGCCAGCAGTGGACAGGACACCGGGGAGCTGTTTTTT.